Shown below are 17 T cell receptor beta chains from a single sample sequenced in a study of shared clonotypes between healthy human individuals. TCRdb keeps only in-frame clones here, not all; method: immunoSEQ multiplex PCR. The data show approximately 470,000 clones, with about 85% seen just once and approximately 12% held by the top ten. The sequenced sample was PBMCs. The receptors were gathered from a middle-aged woman in good health. Some clones in this sample may be carry-over from other donors' samples.

The chain combines TRBV15 with TRBJ2-7, with D tentatively TRBD2 (5 bases). Germline CDR1 and CDR2: LNHNV and YYDKDF (reference sequence). The CDR3 spans 15 residues. With 0 bases removed from V and 5 bases from J, the gap between germline ends came to 14 bases. The CDR3 DNA reads as TGTGCCACCAGCAGAGATTGGGCAGGAGGCAACGAGCAGTACTTC. Translated, it gives CATSRDWAGGNEQYF.

V usage is TRBV6-1 and J usage is TRBJ2-2, with a weak D call TRBD1 (6 bases). The CDR3 sequence is 14 residues long. Per the germline V gene, CDR1 is MNHNS and CDR2 is SASEGT. V was cut by 7 bases and J by 2 bases, with 11 bases left in between. This chain's CDR3 is CASTWGTNTGELFF. The CDR3 DNA sequence: TGTGCCAGCACCTGGGGGACAAACACCGGGGAGCTGTTTTTT.

V is TRBV5-1 and J is TRBJ1-1; 7 bases are a match to TRBD1. The germline V gene has CDR1 SGHRS and CDR2 YFSETQ. Trimming removed 0 bases from V and 10 bases from J; junction bases left unmatched: 6. The CDR3 contains 13 residues. This chain's CDR3 is CASSLGNRGAAFF. The CDR3 DNA is TGCGCCAGCAGCTTGGGGAACAGGGGTGCAGCTTTCTTT.

This chain uses TRBV10-3 with TRBJ1-2; 9 bases align to TRBD1. Losses at the gene ends were 4 bases for V and 2 bases for J; bases not matched to a gene: 5. The CDR3 loop spans 15 amino acids. In germline, CDR1 is ENHRY, CDR2 SYGVKD. CDR3 in amino acids: CAISAPGTGNYGYTF. The CDR3 DNA reads TGTGCCATCAGTGCACCCGGGACAGGGAACTATGGCTACACCTTC.

Worth noting for this clone: A read error likely explains this, since a far larger clone differs by one base. V is TRBV25-1 and J is TRBJ1-1, with 9 positions matching TRBD1. This CDR3 is built from 13 residues. CDR1 is MGHDK and CDR2 is SYGVNS in the germline V gene. The V gene end was trimmed by 10 bases and the J gene end by 4 bases; junction bases not matched to a gene: 7. The CDR3 DNA is TGTGCCAAACAGGGGGCGATAAGCACTGAAGCTTTCTTT. The encoded protein is CAKQGAISTEAFF. The full variable domain, in which reference TRBV25-1 and TRBJ1-1 provide the parts outside the CDR3, is EADIYQTPRYLVIGTGKKITLECSQTMGHDKMYWYQQDPGMELHLIHYSYGVNSTEKGDLSSESTVSRIRTEHFPLTLESARPSHTSQYLCAKQGAISTEAFFGQGTRLTVV.

In the case of this clone: It is likely a read error: a sequence one base away is far more abundant. This sequence joins TRBV30 and TRBJ2-7; D uncertain. The CDR3 totals 13 residues. The germline V gene has CDR1 GTSNPN and CDR2 SVGIG (reference sequence). The CDR3 DNA sequence: TGTGCCTTGAGTATTGCTACCCCGGGTGAGCAGTACTTC. Translated, it gives CALSIATPGEQYF. The full variable domain, with the rest looked up from reference TRBV30 and TRBJ2-7, is SQTIHQWPATLVQPVGSPLSLECTVEGTSNPNLYWYRQAAGRGLQLLFYSVGIGQISSEVPQNLSASRPQDRQFILSSKKLLLSDSGFYLCALSIATPGEQYFGPGTRLTVT.

In DNA, the CDR3 is TGTGCCAGCAGCCAGGGGGACAGGGATGGCTATGGCTACACCTTC. Encoded protein: CASSQGDRDGYGYTF. The rearrangement uses TRBV5-4 and TRBJ1-2, with 9 bases fitting TRBD1. With V trimmed by 4 bases and J by 4 bases, 8 bases remained unmatched. This CDR3 is built from 15 residues. The V gene's germline CDR1 is SGHNT and CDR2 YYREEE (reference sequence).

The chain carries TRBV30 and TRBJ2-7; 8 bases map to TRBD2. The germline V gene encodes CDR1 GTSNPN and CDR2 SVGIG (reference sequence). The CDR3 has 13 residues. The J segment lost 6 bases and the V segment lost 2 bases, leaving 6 bases of the junction unmatched. CDR3 sequence: CAWSRGGRIEQYF. In DNA form, the CDR3 reads TGTGCCTGGAGTAGGGGCGGGAGGATCGAGCAGTACTTC.

Worth noting for this clone: Given a much more abundant clone one base away, this may be a read error. The CDR3 coding sequence is TGTGCCAGCAGCTTACTCCCATCTTGGACAGTGGTGGAAAACGAGCGGTACTTC. Translated, it gives CASSLLPSWTVVENERYF. The V gene is TRBV7-6, the J gene TRBJ2-7; D is perhaps TRBD1 (6 bases). Germline V gene lookup returns CDR1 SGHVS and CDR2 FNYEAQ. CDR3 size: 18 residues.

With respect to this clone: Since a far larger clone is one base different, this is likely a read error. The chain is built from TRBV5-1 and TRBJ2-2; maybe TRBD2 (5 bases). The CDR3 is 15 residues long. Between the trimmed V and J ends, which lost 0 bases and 3 bases, there was a span of 9 bases. Germline-derived CDR1 and CDR2 are SGHRS and YFSETQ. In DNA, the CDR3 is TGCGCCAGCAGCTTGGTAAGGCGGGACACCGGGGAGCTGTTTTTT. Protein product: CASSLVRRDTGELFF.

V gene TRBV6-4 combines with J gene TRBJ2-7, with 8 nucleotides matching TRBD2. The CDR3 is 14 residues long. Germline values: CDR1 MRHNA, CDR2 SNTAGT. V lost 4 bases and J lost 5; bases outside the gene matches: 7. The CDR3 region has the DNA TGTGCCAGCAGTGTGGAGGCGGGAGGCAACGAGCAGTACTTC. It encodes CASSVEAGGNEQYF.

CDR3 DNA sequence: TGTGCCAGCCCCCCCGAACACGGGGAGCTGTTTTTT. Translation: CASPPEHGELFF. The rearrangement joins TRBV5-8 to TRBJ2-2; D remains ambiguous. V lost 7 bases to trimming and J lost 7 bases, with 11 bases between them. CDR1 and CDR2 (germline): SGHTS, YDEGEE. The CDR3 runs to 12 residues.

The gene calls are TRBV10-3 and TRBJ1-2; 7 bases map to TRBD1. Germline CDR1 is ENHRY and CDR2 is SYGVKD. This CDR3 spans 14 amino acids. V was clipped by 4 bases and J by 3 bases; unmatched bases: 5. The CDR3 spells CAISGQGFDYGYTF. The CDR3 bases are TGTGCCATCAGTGGACAGGGTTTTGACTATGGCTACACCTTC.

The table lists this clone with a few counts. This chain joins TRBV11-2 and TRBJ2-1; the D gene is possibly TRBD2 (6 bases). Trimming removed 8 bases from V and 5 bases from J, with 13 bases in between. The CDR3 covers 13 residues. The germline gives CDR1 SGHAT, CDR2 FQNNGV. The CDR3 is CASGLARNNEQFF. Written as DNA, the CDR3 is TGTGCCAGCGGGCTAGCGCGCAACAATGAGCAGTTCTTC. The entire variable domain, with the rest obtained from reference TRBV11-2 and TRBJ2-1, is as follows: EAGVAQSPRYKIIEKRQSVAFWCNPISGHATLYWYQQILGQGPKLLIQFQNNGVVDDSQLPKDRFSAERLKGVDSTLKIQPAKLEDSAVYLCASGLARNNEQFFGPGTRLTVL.

This clone has more than one count but fewer than ten. The rearrangement joins TRBV28 to TRBJ1-3; D gene ambiguous. Per germline, CDR1 MDHEN and CDR2 SYDVKM. V was cut by 1 base and J by 2 bases, with 3 bases left in between. CDR3 size: 13 residues. CDR3 protein: CASSLFAGNTIYF. The CDR3 nucleotides read TGTGCCAGCAGTTTATTCGCTGGAAACACCATATATTTT.

This clone was recorded only once. J is TRBJ2-1 and V is TRBV18; D perhaps matches TRBD1 (5 bases). Per germline, CDR1 KGHSH and CDR2 LQKENI. V was cut by 5 bases and J by 12 bases, with 14 bases left in between. The CDR3 covers 12 residues. The CDR3 bases are TGTGCCAGCTCAGCACAGGTCGAGGCGCAGTTCTTC. This translates into CASSAQVEAQFF.

The chain couples TRBV15 to TRBJ2-1; D is undetermined. This CDR3 region has 15 residues. Germline assignment: CDR1 LNHNV and CDR2 YYDKDF (reference sequence). V was trimmed by 0 bases and J by 6 bases, leaving 12 bases between them. CDR3 region: CATSRDRGSSNEQFF. CDR3 in DNA: TGTGCCACCAGCAGAGATAGAGGCAGCAGCAATGAGCAGTTCTTC.